This TCR beta chain is from a study of identical twins. Broader study findings: The abundant beta clonotypes from cord blood had fewer insertions, and memory repertoires had none of this. Its conclusions, products of cross-sectional statistical analysis, did not come from following the same donors. Within monozygotic twins, out-of-frame TCR alpha sharing was underestimated by the models.

TCRdb re-derived calls from the 5' RACE reads in MiXCR, one entry per CDR3 protein. The sample shows about 530,000 distinct CDR3 sequences, roughly 15% of them seen only once. Germline CDR1 SGHAT, CDR2 FQNNGV. The CDR3 sequence is 21 residues long. The V segment lost 3 bases and the J segment 4 bases; nucleotides outside the gene matches: 14. Among all donors, each was a healthy Caucasian. With regard to this clonotype: Its antigen is unidentified.

These data also formed part of another study, on yellow fever vaccine responses in identical twins.

This sequence joins TRBV11-2 and TRBJ2-2; TRBD2 matches 16 bases. The material sequenced was CD4+ T cells sorted from blood. The TCR was taken from a woman in her late teens or twenties in good health. The CDR3 is CASSFDYPGLAGGRSTGELFF. The CDR3 bases are TGTGCCAGCAGCTTCGATTATCCGGGACTAGCGGGAGGGCGGAGCACCGGGGAGCTGTTTTTT. Together with reference TRBV11-2 and TRBJ2-2, the CDR3 gives the full variable domain: EAGVAQSPRYKIIEKRQSVAFWCNPISGHATLYWYQQILGQGPKLLIQFQNNGVVDDSQLPKDRFSAERLKGVDSTLKIQPAKLEDSAVYLCASSFDYPGLAGGRSTGELFFGEGSRLTVL.